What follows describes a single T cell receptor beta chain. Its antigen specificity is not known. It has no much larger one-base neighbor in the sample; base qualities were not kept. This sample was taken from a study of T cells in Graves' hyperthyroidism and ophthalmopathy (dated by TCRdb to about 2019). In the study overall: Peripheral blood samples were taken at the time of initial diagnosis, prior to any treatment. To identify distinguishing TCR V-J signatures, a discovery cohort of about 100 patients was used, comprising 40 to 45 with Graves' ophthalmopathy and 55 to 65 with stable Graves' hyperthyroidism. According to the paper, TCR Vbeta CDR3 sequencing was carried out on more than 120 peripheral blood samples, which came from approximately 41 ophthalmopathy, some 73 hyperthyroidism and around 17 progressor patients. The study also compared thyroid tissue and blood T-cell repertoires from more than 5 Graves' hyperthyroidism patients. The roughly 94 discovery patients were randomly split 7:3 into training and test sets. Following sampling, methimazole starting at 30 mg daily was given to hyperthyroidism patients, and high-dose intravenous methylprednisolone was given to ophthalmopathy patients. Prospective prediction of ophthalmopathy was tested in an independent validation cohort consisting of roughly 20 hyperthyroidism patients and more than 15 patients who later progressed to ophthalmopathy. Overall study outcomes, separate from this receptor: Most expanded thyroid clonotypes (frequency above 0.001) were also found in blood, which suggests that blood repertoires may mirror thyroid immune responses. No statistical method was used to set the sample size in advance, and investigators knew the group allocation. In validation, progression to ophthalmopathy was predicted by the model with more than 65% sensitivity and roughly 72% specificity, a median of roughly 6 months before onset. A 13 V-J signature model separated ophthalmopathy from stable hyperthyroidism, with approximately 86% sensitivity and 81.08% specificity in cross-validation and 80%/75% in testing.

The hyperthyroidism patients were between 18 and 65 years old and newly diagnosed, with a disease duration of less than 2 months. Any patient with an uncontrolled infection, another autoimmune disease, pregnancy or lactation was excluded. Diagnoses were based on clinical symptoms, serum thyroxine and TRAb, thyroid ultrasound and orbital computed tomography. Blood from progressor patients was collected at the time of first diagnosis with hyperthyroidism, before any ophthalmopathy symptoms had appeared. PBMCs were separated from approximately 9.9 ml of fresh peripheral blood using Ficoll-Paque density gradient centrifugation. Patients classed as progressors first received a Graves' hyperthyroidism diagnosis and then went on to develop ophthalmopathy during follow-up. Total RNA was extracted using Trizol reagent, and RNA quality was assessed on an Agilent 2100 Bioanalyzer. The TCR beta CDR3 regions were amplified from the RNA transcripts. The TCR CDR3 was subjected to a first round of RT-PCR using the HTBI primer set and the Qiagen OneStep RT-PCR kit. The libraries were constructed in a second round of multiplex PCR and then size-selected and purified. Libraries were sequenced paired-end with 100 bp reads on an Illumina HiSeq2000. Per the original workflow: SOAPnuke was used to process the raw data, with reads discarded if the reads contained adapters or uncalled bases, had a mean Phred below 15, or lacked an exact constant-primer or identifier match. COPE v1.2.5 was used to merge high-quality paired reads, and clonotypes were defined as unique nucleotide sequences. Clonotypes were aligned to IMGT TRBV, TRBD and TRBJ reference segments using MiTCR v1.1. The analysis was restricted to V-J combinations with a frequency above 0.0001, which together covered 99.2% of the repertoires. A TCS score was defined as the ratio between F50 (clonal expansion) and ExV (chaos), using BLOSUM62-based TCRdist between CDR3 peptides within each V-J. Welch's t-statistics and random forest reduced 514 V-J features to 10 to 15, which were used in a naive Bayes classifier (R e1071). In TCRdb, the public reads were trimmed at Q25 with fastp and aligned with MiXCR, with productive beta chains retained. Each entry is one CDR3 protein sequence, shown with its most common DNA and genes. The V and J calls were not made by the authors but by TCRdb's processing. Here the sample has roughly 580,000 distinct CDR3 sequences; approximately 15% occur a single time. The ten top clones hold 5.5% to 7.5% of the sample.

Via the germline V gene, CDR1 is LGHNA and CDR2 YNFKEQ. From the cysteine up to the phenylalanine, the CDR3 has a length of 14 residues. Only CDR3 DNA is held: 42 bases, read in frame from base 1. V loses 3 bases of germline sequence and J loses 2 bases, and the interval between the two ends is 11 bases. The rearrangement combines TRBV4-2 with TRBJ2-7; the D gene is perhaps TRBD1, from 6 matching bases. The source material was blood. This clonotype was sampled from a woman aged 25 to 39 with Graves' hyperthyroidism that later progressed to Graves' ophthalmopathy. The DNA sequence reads TGTGCCAGCAGCCAGGGGACACGTACCTACGAGCAGTACTTC. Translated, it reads CASSQGTRTYEQYF.